Given below is one TCR beta chain in context. The data were obtained in a study of OX40 agonist ivuxolimab in advanced cancers. Profiled with immunoSEQ multiplex PCR; TCRdb holds only in-frame clones, not every one. The data contain 50,000 to 60,000 clones, about 91% of them seen just once; the ten biggest clones take up roughly 3.8%. The sample in question was CD4+ or CD8+ T cells sorted from blood, obtained in a trial of the OX40 agonist ivuxolimab. The origin of this receptor is an adult with an advanced solid tumor such as melanoma, head and neck, liver or kidney cancer.

The CDR3 coding sequence is TGCGCCAGCAGCTTGGCGTTAGGGAATGGGTACGAGCAGTACTTC. Encoded protein: CASSLALGNGYEQYF. The chain uses TRBV5-1 and TRBJ2-7; the D is unclear. Trimming took 0 bases from V and 4 from J, leaving 14 bases between them. CDR1 is SGHRS, CDR2 YFSETQ, per germline. The CDR3 loop spans 15 amino acids.